This T cell receptor beta chain appears in the sequencing data of a study of PD-1 blockade in classical Hodgkin lymphoma. Overall study results and limits: Why the repertoires differ is still unclear, perhaps disease activity or prior therapy. A reduction in baseline TCR diversity was reportedly seen in newly diagnosed patients relative to healthy donors.

As to time point: newly diagnosed, previously untreated cHL patient sample. What served as comparison were PBMCs in newly diagnosed, untreated classical Hodgkin lymphoma. Generated by immunoSEQ multiplex PCR, the TCRdb table keeps only in-frame clones and is missing some. Of 25,000 to 35,000 clones in the sample, 94% were seen once. With regard to this clone: The target antigen is unknown.

The sample consisted of peripheral blood mononuclear cells (PBMCs). The clonotype was recovered from a human donor with classical Hodgkin lymphoma.

CDR3 region: CASSIQASNQPQHF. CDR3 nucleotides: TGTGCCAGCAGCATCCAAGCTAGCAATCAGCCCCAGCATTTT. The chain carries TRBV5-8 and TRBJ1-5; D gene unclear. The length of the CDR3 is 14 residues. Germline V lookup: CDR1 SGHTS, CDR2 YDEGEE. Trimming left V 4 bases short and J 0 bases short, with 8 bases between.